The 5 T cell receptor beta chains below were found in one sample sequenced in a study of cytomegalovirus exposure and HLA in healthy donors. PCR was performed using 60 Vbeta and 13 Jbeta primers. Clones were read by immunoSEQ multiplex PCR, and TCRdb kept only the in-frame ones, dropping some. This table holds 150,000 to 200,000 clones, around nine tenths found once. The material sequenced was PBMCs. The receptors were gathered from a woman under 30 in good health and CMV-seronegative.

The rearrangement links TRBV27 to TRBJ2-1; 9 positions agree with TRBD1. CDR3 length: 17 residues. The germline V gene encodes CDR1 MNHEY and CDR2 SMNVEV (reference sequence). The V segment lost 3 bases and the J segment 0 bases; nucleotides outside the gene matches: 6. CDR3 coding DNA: TGTGCCAGCAGTTTCTCACCGACAGGGGGCTCCTACAATGAGCAGTTCTTC. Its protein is CASSFSPTGGSYNEQFF.

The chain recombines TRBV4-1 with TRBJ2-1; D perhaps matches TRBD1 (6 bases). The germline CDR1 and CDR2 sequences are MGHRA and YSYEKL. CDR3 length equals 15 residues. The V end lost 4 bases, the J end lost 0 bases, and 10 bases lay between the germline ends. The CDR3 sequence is CASSRTGSSYNEQFF. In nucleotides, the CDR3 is TGCGCCAGCAGCCGTACAGGGAGCTCCTACAATGAGCAGTTCTTC.

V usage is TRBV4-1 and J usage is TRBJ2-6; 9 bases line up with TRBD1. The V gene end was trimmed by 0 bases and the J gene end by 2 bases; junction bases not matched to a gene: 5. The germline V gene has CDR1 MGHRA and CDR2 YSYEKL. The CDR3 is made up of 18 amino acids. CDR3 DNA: TGCGCCAGCAGCCAAGATGGACAGGGGATAGCTGGGGCCAACGTCCTGACTTTC. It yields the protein CASSQDGQGIAGANVLTF.

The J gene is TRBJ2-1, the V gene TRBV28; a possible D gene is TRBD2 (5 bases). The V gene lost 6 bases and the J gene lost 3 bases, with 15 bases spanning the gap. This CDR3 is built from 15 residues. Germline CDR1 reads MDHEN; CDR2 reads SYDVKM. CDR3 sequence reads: CASSGLKTIYNEQFF. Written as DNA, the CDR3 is TGTGCCAGCAGCGGACTCAAGACTATCTACAATGAGCAGTTCTTC.

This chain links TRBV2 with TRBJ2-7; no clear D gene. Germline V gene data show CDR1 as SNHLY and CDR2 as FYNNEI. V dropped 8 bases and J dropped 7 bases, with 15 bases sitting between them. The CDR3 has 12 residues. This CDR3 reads CASEVAGVEQYF. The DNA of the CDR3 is TGTGCCAGCGAGGTTGCTGGAGTGGAGCAGTACTTC.